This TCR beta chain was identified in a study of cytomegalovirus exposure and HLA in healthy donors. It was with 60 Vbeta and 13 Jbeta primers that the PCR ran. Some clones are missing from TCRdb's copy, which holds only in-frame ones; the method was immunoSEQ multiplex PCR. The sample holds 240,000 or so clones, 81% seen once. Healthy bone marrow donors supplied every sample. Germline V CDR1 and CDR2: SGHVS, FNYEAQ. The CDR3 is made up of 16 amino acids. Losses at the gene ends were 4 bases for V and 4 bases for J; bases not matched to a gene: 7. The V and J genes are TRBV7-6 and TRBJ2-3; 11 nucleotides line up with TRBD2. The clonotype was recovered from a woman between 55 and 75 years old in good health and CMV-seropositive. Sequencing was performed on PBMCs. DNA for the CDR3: TGTGCCAGCAGCTCGTTACTAGCGGGAGAGTCAGATACGCAGTATTTT. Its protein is CASSSLLAGESDTQYF.